These T cell receptor beta chains were read from a single sample in a study of cytomegalovirus exposure and HLA in healthy donors. Produced via immunoSEQ multiplex PCR; TCRdb's table is partial and in-frame only. The sample includes roughly 110,000 clones, about 79% seen only once; the top ten take 2.5% to 3%. Specimen: PBMCs. The receptors originated from a woman aged 18-30 years in good health and CMV-seropositive. Both conserved end residues are part of each CDR3. Rows give clone size only sometimes, using once, few, many, or a class for an expanded clone.

cdr3_aa	v_call	clone_size	j_call
CASIARETDTQYF	TRBV19	.	TRBJ2-3
CASSLRGPSSYEQYF	TRBV28	.	TRBJ2-7
CASSSLGQGHYEQYF	TRBV27	few	TRBJ2-7
CASSLNRVGTEAFF	TRBV11-2	.	TRBJ1-1
CASTRGAGANVLTF	TRBV25-1	.	TRBJ2-6
CASSYVTGGAEEQYF	TRBV6-5	.	TRBJ2-7
CASSARQGRGYGYTF	TRBV9	.	TRBJ1-2
CASSEWRGRVGYTF	TRBV6-1	once	TRBJ1-2
CASSEFSDFLNTGELFF	TRBV2	few	TRBJ2-2
CASSFGPGGNTEAFF	TRBV7-6	.	TRBJ1-1
CASSPDYFSEQFF	TRBV7-7	.	TRBJ2-1
CASSSQGRGMNTEAFF	TRBV4-1	.	TRBJ1-1
CASSYSAGGITGELFF	TRBV6-5	.	TRBJ2-2
CASSPEASSGRPYYEQYF	TRBV18	.	TRBJ2-7
CASSLAGGDEAFF	TRBV5-6	.	TRBJ1-1
CASPIRQGANSPLHF	TRBV7-2	.	TRBJ1-6